The 21 T cell receptor beta chains below all came from one sample that was sequenced in a study of response to subunit inactivated influenza vaccine. MiXCR, applied by TCRdb to the RT-PCR reads, yields one record per CDR3 protein. The table records some 550,000 distinct CDR3 sequences, approximately 24% of them present only once. These sequences were also reported in another study, on T cells expressing NK-cell markers. That paper states: Synthesis of TCR beta cDNA relied on 5'RACE template switching carrying UMIs.

The sample in question was CD4+ T cells sorted from PBMCs, obtained 11 to 12 days after vaccination. The source is a man aged 45-65 years who received an inactivated influenza vaccine.

This chain links TRBV7-2 with TRBJ2-7; D possibly corresponds to TRBD1 (6 bases). Trimming removed 3 bases at V and 2 bases at J, with 17 bases between. This CDR3 is 16 amino acids long. Germline V gene lookup returns CDR1 SGHTA and CDR2 FQGNSA. CDR3 region: CASSLQGRVLTYEQYF. The CDR3 DNA is TGTGCCAGCAGCTTGCAGGGGCGGGTGTTGACCTACGAGCAGTACTTC.

The V call is TRBV10-3, the J call TRBJ1-2; D possibly corresponds to TRBD1 (5 bases). CDR1 is ENHRY, CDR2 SYGVKD, per germline. The CDR3 length is 15 residues. V was cut by 5 bases and J by 3 bases, with 16 bases left in between. The CDR3 spells CAISKAGTTDYGYTF. In DNA, the CDR3 is TGTGCCATCAGTAAGGCAGGGACTACTGACTATGGCTACACCTTC.

The chain carries TRBV9 and TRBJ2-5; D remains unclear. The CDR3 loop spans 13 amino acids. Germline CDR1 and CDR2: SGDLS and YYNGEE. Trimming stripped 0 bases from V and 4 bases from J, with 7 bases between. This CDR3 is CASSVEGVETQYF. CDR3 sequence (DNA): TGTGCCAGCAGCGTAGAAGGTGTAGAGACCCAGTACTTC.

The rearrangement links TRBV28 to TRBJ2-7; possibly TRBD1 or TRBD2 for D (5 bases each). CDR1 is MDHEN and CDR2 is SYDVKM in the germline V gene. The CDR3 contains 14 residues. The V gene lost 6 bases and the J gene lost 6 bases, with 18 bases spanning the gap. Here the CDR3 reads CASSRGRVIGEQYF. The CDR3 coding sequence is TGTGCCAGCAGCCGGGGACGGGTTATTGGCGAGCAGTACTTC.

This sequence joins TRBV3-1 and TRBJ2-2, with TRBD2 matching over 7 bases. Germline V CDR1 and CDR2: LGHDT, YNNKEL (reference sequence). The V gene end was trimmed by 7 bases and the J gene end by 4 bases; junction bases not matched to a gene: 12. This CDR3 is 16 amino acids long. The CDR3 spells CASTLRAGVSTGELFF. DNA of the CDR3: TGTGCCAGCACCCTTCGCGCGGGAGTTTCCACCGGGGAGCTGTTTTTT.

This chain connects TRBV4-2 to TRBJ1-2; D possibly corresponds to TRBD1 (5 bases). Germline CDR1 reads LGHNA; CDR2 reads YNFKEQ. V was pared by 1 base and J by 1 base, with 7 bases between. The CDR3 has 14 residues. Here the CDR3 DNA reads TGTGCCAGCAGCCAAGTGACAGATAACTATGGCTACACCTTC. It specifies CASSQVTDNYGYTF.

This clonotype was picked up a small number of times. CDR3 loop: CATSDLRRAGDRDTQYF. The CDR3 bases are TGTGCCACCAGTGATTTGCGCCGGGCAGGGGATCGAGATACGCAGTATTTT. The gene calls are TRBV24-1 and TRBJ2-3; D possibly corresponds to TRBD1 (6 bases). The V gene's germline CDR1 is KGHDR and CDR2 SFDVKD. The germline V and J ends were trimmed by 0 bases and 5 bases, with 17 bases remaining between them. The CDR3 length is 17 residues.

This clonotype was detected a few times. This chain links TRBV20-1 with TRBJ1-3; no definite D call. Trimming pared 0 bases from V and 4 bases from J, leaving 7 bases between. Germline loops: CDR1 DFQATT, CDR2 SNEGSKA (reference sequence). The CDR3 spans 13 residues. CDR3 protein: CSARDLAGNTIYF. The DNA of the CDR3 is TGCAGTGCTAGAGATCTGGCAGGAAACACCATATATTTT.

The chain couples TRBV27 to TRBJ2-7; a possible D gene is TRBD2 (6 bases). The V gene's germline CDR1 is MNHEY and CDR2 SMNVEV (reference sequence). The CDR3 runs 15 residues. The V gene lost 5 bases and the J gene lost 3 bases, with 17 bases spanning the gap. CDR3 in DNA: TGTGCCAGCAGTGCGTTACCGGGAGCCCGCTACGAGCAGTACTTC. It codes for CASSALPGARYEQYF.

This clonotype was picked up a small number of times. This chain joins TRBV30 and TRBJ2-5; 8 nucleotides align to TRBD2. Per the germline V gene, CDR1 is GTSNPN and CDR2 is SVGIG (reference sequence). Trimming removed 0 bases from V and 5 bases from J; junction bases left unmatched: 8. The CDR3 spans 15 residues. The CDR3 DNA reads TGTGCCTGGAGTGTTCGGGGGGGTCTTTTGGAGACCCAGTACTTC. It encodes CAWSVRGGLLETQYF.

This clonotype showed up just a few times. CDR3 loop: CASSLYNRGLYEQYF. The CDR3 coding sequence is TGTGCCAGCAGTTTATATAACAGGGGGCTTTACGAGCAGTACTTC. The chain links TRBV28 to TRBJ2-7, with 9 bases that match TRBD1. With V trimmed by 1 base and J by 4 bases, 5 bases remained unmatched. CDR1 MDHEN and CDR2 SYDVKM come from the germline V gene. The CDR3 is 15 amino acids.

This clonotype occurred many times. The rearrangement links TRBV10-3 to TRBJ1-2, with D possibly being TRBD1 (6 bases). V was shortened by 0 bases and J by 8 bases, with 10 bases between the two germline ends. This CDR3 contains 13 residues. Germline CDR1 reads ENHRY; CDR2 reads SYGVKD. The CDR3 loop reads CAISESTGLGYTF. The CDR3 DNA follows: TGTGCCATCAGTGAGTCTACAGGGCTAGGCTACACCTTC.

In its sample, this clonotype was seen many times. The CDR3 sequence is CASRDTSGNNEQFF. The CDR3 region has the DNA TGTGCCAGCAGAGACACGTCGGGAAACAATGAGCAGTTCTTC. The chain links TRBV2 to TRBJ2-1, with TRBD2 as a possible D gene (5 bases). The CDR3 extends over 14 amino acids. The germline V and J ends were trimmed by 6 bases and 5 bases, with 14 bases remaining between them. Germline V gene lookup returns CDR1 SNHLY and CDR2 FYNNEI. The full variable domain, rest sourced from reference TRBV2 and TRBJ2-1, is EPEVTQTPSHQVTQMGQEVILRCVPISNHLYFYWYRQILGQKVEFLVSFYNNEISEKSEIFDDQFSVERPDGSNFTLKIRSTKLEDSAMYFCASRDTSGNNEQFFGPGTRLTVL.

V is TRBV20-1 and J is TRBJ2-5; 11 bases align to TRBD2. The CDR3 totals 13 residues. With V trimmed by 6 bases and J by 5 bases, 5 bases remained unmatched. Germline lookup yields CDR1 DFQATT and CDR2 SNEGSKA (reference sequence). CDR3 sequence: CSANSGGAETQYF. The DNA of the CDR3 is TGCAGTGCAAATAGCGGGGGGGCGGAGACCCAGTACTTC.

There are many counts of this clonotype. V and J are TRBV6-1 and TRBJ1-2, with D possibly being TRBD1 (5 bases). Trimming cost V 3 bases and J 3 bases, with 20 bases left between them. This CDR3 is built from 17 residues. Germline lookup yields CDR1 MNHNS and CDR2 SASEGT. The CDR3 DNA follows: TGTGCCAGCAGTGACCAGGGCATGGCAAGGGCCTACTATGGCTACACCTTC. It yields the protein CASSDQGMARAYYGYTF.

A few counts support this clonotype. This chain connects TRBV7-9 to TRBJ2-2, with 8 bases matching TRBD1. The CDR3 extends over 14 amino acids. Per germline, CDR1 SEHNR and CDR2 FQNEAQ (reference sequence). V trimming: 8 bases; J trimming: 4 bases; junction bases outside the gene matches: 6. Here the CDR3 reads CASDGTGSTGELFF. The CDR3 nucleotides read TGTGCCAGCGACGGGACAGGCAGCACCGGGGAGCTGTTTTTT.

In this sample, this clonotype turned up a few times. The J gene is TRBJ2-2, the V gene TRBV6-4; a possible D gene is TRBD2 (5 bases). In germline, CDR1 is MRHNA, CDR2 SNTAGT. This CDR3 contains 13 residues. Trimming removed 1 base at V and 6 bases at J, with 6 bases between. CDR3 in DNA: TGTGCCAGCAGTGACTACGGGGCCGGGGAGCTGTTTTTT. Its translation is CASSDYGAGELFF.

J is TRBJ2-5 and V is TRBV18; no definite D call. The CDR3 is made up of 15 amino acids. V lost 4 bases and J 0 bases, leaving 12 bases between the germline ends. Germline V lookup: CDR1 KGHSH, CDR2 LQKENI. CDR3 amino acids: CASSLNRGYQETQYF. The CDR3 region has the DNA TGTGCCAGCTCACTTAACCGAGGATACCAAGAGACCCAGTACTTC. Together with reference TRBV18 and TRBJ2-5, the CDR3 gives the full variable domain: NAGVMQNPRHLVRRRGQEARLRCSPMKGHSHVYWYRQLPEEGLKFMVYLQKENIIDESGMPKERFSAEFPKEGPSILRIQQVVRGDSAAYFCASSLNRGYQETQYFGPGTRLLVL.

CDR3 DNA sequence: TGTGCCACCCTACCGGGGGGCCGACTGGTAAACAATGAGCAGTTCTTC. It translates to CATLPGGRLVNNEQFF. The gene calls are TRBV25-1 and TRBJ2-1; maybe TRBD2 (7 bases). V was clipped by 10 bases and J by 5 bases, with 24 bases between them. Germline V gene sequence: CDR1 MGHDK, CDR2 SYGVNS. The CDR3 extends over 16 amino acids.

A few counts support this clonotype. The chain carries TRBV27 and TRBJ2-2; D assignment may be TRBD1 or TRBD2 (5 bases each). The V and J ends lost 8 bases and 3 bases respectively, with 19 bases between them. CDR3 length: 16 amino acids. Per the germline V gene, CDR1 is MNHEY and CDR2 is SMNVEV (reference sequence). CDR3 sequence (DNA): TGTGCCAGCGCTGGGGGTTGGGGGTTGGACACCGGGGAGCTGTTTTTT. Translating it yields CASAGGWGLDTGELFF.

The rearrangement links TRBV5-5 to TRBJ2-1; perhaps TRBD2 as D (6 bases). Germline CDR1 is SGHKS and CDR2 is YYEKEE (reference sequence). V lost 0 bases, J lost 3 bases, and 7 bases lay in between. The CDR3 totals 14 residues. The DNA of the CDR3 is TGTGCCAGCAGCTTGGGGGGGGACTACAATGAGCAGTTCTTC. It is translated as CASSLGGDYNEQFF.